These 18 T cell receptor beta chains were all obtained from the same sample, sequenced in a study of T cell responses to AZD1222 COVID-19 vaccine. The protocol was immunoSEQ multiplex PCR, while the TCRdb copy is restricted to in-frame clones and leaves out a portion. The table has roughly 120,000 clones, 88% seen once; the top ten hold 4% to 4.5%. The sequenced sample was peripheral blood, obtained on day 0 of AZD1222 vaccination. The receptor source for this set is an adult in good health.

The chain combines TRBV9 with TRBJ1-4, with no clear D. Trimming left V 4 bases short and J 5 bases short, with 12 bases between. Germline loops: CDR1 SGDLS, CDR2 YYNGEE. The CDR3 loop spans 14 amino acids. CDR3 sequence reads: CASSSDGINEKLFF. The CDR3 DNA reads as TGTGCCAGCAGCTCGGACGGGATCAATGAAAAACTGTTTTTT. Full variable domain (rest looked up from reference TRBV9 and TRBJ1-4): DSGVTQTPKHLITATGQRVTLRCSPRSGDLSVYWYQQSLDQGLQFLIQYYNGEERAKGNILERFSAQQFPDLHSELNLSSLELGDSALYFCASSSDGINEKLFFGSGTQLSVL.

V usage is TRBV7-9 and J usage is TRBJ2-1; D perhaps matches TRBD1 (6 bases). The V end was cut by 5 bases, the J end by 8 bases, with 13 bases between. The CDR3 totals 13 residues. The germline gives CDR1 SEHNR, CDR2 FQNEAQ (reference sequence). The CDR3 bases are TGTGCCAGCAGCCAAGGGGGTCAGGATGAGCAGTTCTTC. The encoded protein is CASSQGGQDEQFF.

CDR3 sequence (DNA): TGTGCCAGCACCCCGGGGGGGAGGGCTGAAAAACTGTTTTTT. It encodes CASTPGGRAEKLFF. The V and J genes are TRBV28 and TRBJ1-4; D perhaps matches TRBD1 (5 bases). Trimming shortened V by 7 bases and J by 7 bases, and 16 bases separated the two germline ends. The CDR3 runs 14 residues. CDR1 is MDHEN and CDR2 is SYDVKM in the germline V gene.

The chain has TRBV11-1 and TRBJ2-7; D unresolved. Germline CDR1 and CDR2: SGHAT and FQDESV (reference sequence). V lost 7 bases and J 1 base, leaving 14 bases between the germline ends. CDR3 length: 14 amino acids. CDR3 region: CASTNQGLSYEQYF. The CDR3 DNA follows: TGTGCCAGCACTAATCAAGGGCTATCCTACGAGCAGTACTTC.

As regards this clone: Mismatch with germline at one junction end may stem from a read error. The chain recombines TRBV7-7 with TRBJ2-5, with D perhaps TRBD1 (5 bases). This CDR3 has 15 amino acids. In germline, CDR1 is SSHAT, CDR2 FNYEAQ (reference sequence). The CDR3 DNA reads as TGTGCTAGCAGCTTGGGGCCCAGCCTACAAGAGACCCAGTACTTC. Translating gives CASSLGPSLQETQYF.

The chain links TRBV5-1 to TRBJ1-4; D remains unclear. V dropped 2 bases and J dropped 0 bases, with 11 bases sitting between them. The CDR3 has 16 residues. Per the germline V gene, CDR1 is SGHRS and CDR2 is YFSETQ. The CDR3 region is CASSFYPGATNEKLFF. DNA of the CDR3: TGCGCCAGCAGCTTCTATCCCGGAGCAACTAATGAAAAACTGTTTTTT. The full variable domain, with the rest looked up from reference TRBV5-1 and TRBJ1-4, is KAGVTQTPRYLIKTRGQQVTLSCSPISGHRSVSWYQQTPGQGLQFLFEYFSETQRNKGNFPGRFSGRQFSNSRSEMNVSTLELGDSALYLCASSFYPGATNEKLFFGSGTQLSVL.

The chain couples TRBV11-3 to TRBJ2-1; D may be TRBD2 (5 bases). The CDR3 contains 15 residues. The germline V gene has CDR1 SGHNT and CDR2 YENEEA. Between the trimmed V and J ends, which lost 3 bases and 4 bases, there was a span of 13 bases. The CDR3 nucleotides read TGTGCCAGCAGCTTTTTTCGGGGAAAATACAATGAGCAGTTCTTC. It encodes CASSFFRGKYNEQFF.

The J gene is TRBJ1-2, the V gene TRBV5-1; TRBD1 might be the D (5 bases). Trimming removed 4 bases at V and 3 bases at J, with 10 bases between. CDR3 length equals 13 residues. CDR1 is SGHRS, CDR2 YFSETQ, per germline. CDR3 sequence (DNA): TGCGCCAGCAGCCCCGACAGCTACTATGGCTACACCTTC. Amino acids: CASSPDSYYGYTF. Supplemented by reference TRBV5-1 and TRBJ1-2, the full variable domain reads KAGVTQTPRYLIKTRGQQVTLSCSPISGHRSVSWYQQTPGQGLQFLFEYFSETQRNKGNFPGRFSGRQFSNSRSEMNVSTLELGDSALYLCASSPDSYYGYTFGSGTRLTVV.

The V and J genes are TRBV6-2 or TRBV6-3 and TRBJ2-7; D unclear. The CDR3 spans 12 residues. The V end lost 2 bases, the J end lost 6 bases, and 8 bases lay between the germline ends. CDR1 is MNHEY, CDR2 SVGEGT, per germline. The CDR3 nucleotides read TGTGCCAGCAGTTACAGGGTTCCCGAGCAGTACTTC. The encoded protein is CASSYRVPEQYF.

This clone was seen only once. CDR3 in amino acids: CASSLTDRAEQYF. For the CDR3, the DNA is TGTGCCAGCAGTTTAACCGACAGGGCCGAGCAGTACTTC. The gene calls are TRBV27 and TRBJ2-7; 7 positions match TRBD1. After removal of 2 bases from V and 6 bases from J, the junction contained 4 bases not matched to a gene. CDR1 is MNHEY and CDR2 is SMNVEV in the germline V gene (reference sequence). The CDR3 covers 13 residues.

This clone was observed once. V is TRBV2 and J is TRBJ1-5; a weak D match, TRBD1 (5 bases). With 5 bases removed from V and 5 bases from J, the gap between germline ends came to 10 bases. From germline, CDR1 is SNHLY and CDR2 FYNNEI. This CDR3 is 13 amino acids long. The DNA for the CDR3 is TGTGCCAGCAGTTGGGGGAACGATCAGCCCCAGCATTTT. This translates into CASSWGNDQPQHF. Complete variable domain (other parts from reference TRBV2 and TRBJ1-5): EPEVTQTPSHQVTQMGQEVILRCVPISNHLYFYWYRQILGQKVEFLVSFYNNEISEKSEIFDDQFSVERPDGSNFTLKIRSTKLEDSAMYFCASSWGNDQPQHFGDGTRLSIL.

The chain employs TRBV11-3 and TRBJ2-7; D uncertain. Deletions cut 2 bases from V and 0 bases from J, with 5 bases between. The V gene's germline CDR1 is SGHNT and CDR2 YENEEA. The CDR3 sequence is 13 residues long. CDR3 nucleotides: TGTGCCAGCAGCTTACTGACCTCCTACGAGCAGTACTTC. It encodes CASSLLTSYEQYF.

V and J are TRBV10-3 and TRBJ2-6; D possibly uses TRBD1 or TRBD2 (5 bases each). This CDR3 has 16 amino acids. Germline V gene sequence: CDR1 ENHRY, CDR2 SYGVKD. V was pared by 4 bases and J by 0 bases, with 10 bases between. The CDR3 loop reads CAISGPGTSGANVLTF. CDR3 DNA: TGTGCCATCAGTGGGCCGGGGACCTCTGGGGCCAACGTCCTGACTTTC.

This clone was observed a single time. The CDR3 loop is CASSLYTGSSGGYTF. The CDR3 DNA follows: TGTGCCAGCAGTTTATACACCGGGTCGTCGGGGGGCTACACCTTC. The chain carries TRBV28 and TRBJ1-2; D is undetermined. Trimming stripped 1 base from V and 8 bases from J, with 17 bases between. There are 15 residues in the CDR3. CDR1 is MDHEN and CDR2 is SYDVKM in the germline V gene.

This clone appeared a single time. The chain employs TRBV5-5 and TRBJ2-7, with 7 bases that match TRBD1. The V and J ends lost 4 bases and 6 bases, in that order; junction bases with no gene match: 7. This CDR3 contains 13 residues. From germline, CDR1 is SGHKS and CDR2 YYEKEE (reference sequence). The CDR3 protein is CASSPRQGTEQYF. The CDR3 nucleotides read TGTGCCAGCAGCCCCCGACAGGGAACCGAGCAGTACTTC.

This rearrangement joins TRBV30 to TRBJ2-3; TRBD2 agrees at 8 bases. CDR1 and CDR2 from the germline V gene are GTSNPN and SVGIG (reference sequence). V dropped 0 bases and J dropped 7; count of bases not matched to a gene: 9. The length of the CDR3 is 15 residues. CDR3 DNA: TGTGCCTGGAGTGTATTGAGCGGGAGCCCTCATACGCAGTATTTT. Amino acids: CAWSVLSGSPHTQYF.

With respect to this clone: An end of the junction does not agree with germline; a read error may underlie this. V is TRBV5-6 and J is TRBJ1-2, with D uncertain. Germline CDR1 reads SGHDT; CDR2 reads YYEEEE. The CDR3 has 11 residues. For the CDR3, the DNA is TGTGCCAGCAGCTTGACGGTTGCTACGGACTTC. Amino acids: CASSLTVATDF.

The rearrangement joins TRBV7-6 to TRBJ2-5, with 7 bases lining up with TRBD2. Losses at the gene ends were 5 bases for V and 0 bases for J; bases not matched to a gene: 3. CDR3 length equals 14 residues. Looked up from germline, CDR1 is SGHVS and CDR2 is FNYEAQ. CDR3 DNA: TGTGCCAGCAGCGCGGGGGTAAACCAAGAGACCCAGTACTTC. Translation: CASSAGVNQETQYF. Full variable domain (outside the CDR3, taken from reference TRBV7-6 and TRBJ2-5): GAGVSQSPRYKVTKRGQDVALRCDPISGHVSLYWYRQALGQGPEFLTYFNYEAQQDKSGLPNDRFSAERPEGSISTLTIQRTEQRDSAMYRCASSAGVNQETQYFGPGTRLLVL.